This entry features one TCR beta chain sequence. Data came from immunoSEQ multiplex PCR; TCRdb stores just in-frame clones and leaves some out. The profile shows about 380,000 clones, 96% of them singletons. The data were obtained in a study of shared clonotypes between healthy human individuals. Germline V CDR1 and CDR2: MGHRA, YSYEKL. The CDR3 covers 14 residues. Trimming cost V 2 bases and J 0 bases, with 6 bases left between them. The receptor's source is a man between 25 and 39 years old in good health. Sample: memory CD8+ T cells sorted from blood. Subset reported: CD45RO+ cells pooled with CCR7-negative TemRA cells. The chain uses TRBV4-1 and TRBJ2-3; D ambiguous. CDR3 loop: CASSQQGSTDTQYF. For the CDR3, the DNA is TGCGCCAGCAGCCAACAAGGGAGCACAGATACGCAGTATTTT.